These 5 T cell receptor beta chains came from one sample sequenced in a study of PD-1 blockade in classical Hodgkin lymphoma. Assay used: immunoSEQ multiplex PCR; TCRdb lists only in-frame clones, some missing. This table holds about 18,000 clones, just over 70% found once. Time point noted: cycle 4 day 1 (C4D1), after 5 to 7 weeks of nivolumab. Following autologous stem cell transplantation, relapse occurred in every patient, and exposure to brentuximab vedotin varied. From thawed PBMCs, CD4+ T cells were purified using magnetic negative selection. The input for sequencing was CD4+ T cells from blood, taken before the fourth cycle of nivolumab. The receptors here all came from a human donor with classical Hodgkin lymphoma.

The chain couples TRBV28 to TRBJ2-5; TRBD2 matches at 10 bases. The CDR3 loop spans 19 amino acids. Germline V CDR1 and CDR2: MDHEN, SYDVKM. The V gene end was trimmed by 5 bases and the J gene end by 5 bases; junction bases not matched to a gene: 20. The CDR3 sequence: CASSNYWSGRARGVETQYF. The CDR3 DNA follows: TGTGCCAGCAGTAATTATTGGAGCGGGAGGGCCCGGGGTGTCGAGACCCAGTACTTC.

CDR3 amino acids: CASGQEGAVNQPQHF. The CDR3 nucleotides are TGTGCCAGCGGGCAGGAGGGAGCGGTGAATCAGCCCCAGCATTTT. This chain links TRBV2 with TRBJ1-5, with D uncertain. The CDR3 sequence is 15 residues long. The V end lost 8 bases, the J end lost 4 bases, and 18 bases lay between the germline ends. From germline, CDR1 is SNHLY and CDR2 FYNNEI. Full variable domain (outside the CDR3, taken from reference TRBV2 and TRBJ1-5): EPEVTQTPSHQVTQMGQEVILRCVPISNHLYFYWYRQILGQKVEFLVSFYNNEISEKSEIFDDQFSVERPDGSNFTLKIRSTKLEDSAMYFCASGQEGAVNQPQHFGDGTRLSIL.

This clone has a handful of counts. The chain carries TRBV21-1 and TRBJ2-7; the table's D call, TRBD2, was not checked against the DNA. TRBV21-1 is tagged as a pseudogene. The CDR3 is 18 amino acids. For the CDR3, the DNA is TGTGCCAGCAGCAAAGAAAATAGGCTAGCGGGGGGGCCTCACGAGCAGTACTTC. Amino acids: CASSKENRLAGGPHEQYF.

The V and J genes are TRBV9 and TRBJ2-3; perhaps D is TRBD1 or TRBD2 (5 bases each). The V end was cut by 1 base, the J end by 1 base, with 10 bases between. This CDR3 has 15 residues. Germline CDR1 reads SGDLS; CDR2 reads YYNGEE. CDR3 loop: CASSVMGRGTDTQYF. The CDR3, as DNA: TGTGCCAGCAGCGTAATGGGGCGGGGCACAGATACGCAGTATTTT.

This chain connects TRBV4-2 to TRBJ1-4; no definite D call. The CDR3 covers 15 residues. The germline V and J ends were trimmed by 1 base and 8 bases, with 14 bases remaining between them. Germline V CDR1 and CDR2: LGHNA, YNFKEQ. CDR3 in amino acids: CASSQGGRSTEKLFF. The CDR3 bases are TGTGCCAGCAGCCAAGGTGGCAGGAGTACAGAAAAACTGTTTTTT.